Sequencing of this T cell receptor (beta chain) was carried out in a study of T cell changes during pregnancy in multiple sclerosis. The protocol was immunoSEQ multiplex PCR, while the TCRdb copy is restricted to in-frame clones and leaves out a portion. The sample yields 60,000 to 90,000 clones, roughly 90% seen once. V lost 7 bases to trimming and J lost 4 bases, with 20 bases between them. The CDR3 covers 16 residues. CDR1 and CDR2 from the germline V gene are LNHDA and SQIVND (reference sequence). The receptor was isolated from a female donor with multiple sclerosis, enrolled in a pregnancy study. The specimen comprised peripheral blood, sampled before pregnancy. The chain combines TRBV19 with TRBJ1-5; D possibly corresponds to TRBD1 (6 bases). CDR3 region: CASKPRVWGPNQPQHF. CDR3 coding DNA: TGTGCCAGTAAACCCCGGGTTTGGGGGCCGAATCAGCCCCAGCATTTT.